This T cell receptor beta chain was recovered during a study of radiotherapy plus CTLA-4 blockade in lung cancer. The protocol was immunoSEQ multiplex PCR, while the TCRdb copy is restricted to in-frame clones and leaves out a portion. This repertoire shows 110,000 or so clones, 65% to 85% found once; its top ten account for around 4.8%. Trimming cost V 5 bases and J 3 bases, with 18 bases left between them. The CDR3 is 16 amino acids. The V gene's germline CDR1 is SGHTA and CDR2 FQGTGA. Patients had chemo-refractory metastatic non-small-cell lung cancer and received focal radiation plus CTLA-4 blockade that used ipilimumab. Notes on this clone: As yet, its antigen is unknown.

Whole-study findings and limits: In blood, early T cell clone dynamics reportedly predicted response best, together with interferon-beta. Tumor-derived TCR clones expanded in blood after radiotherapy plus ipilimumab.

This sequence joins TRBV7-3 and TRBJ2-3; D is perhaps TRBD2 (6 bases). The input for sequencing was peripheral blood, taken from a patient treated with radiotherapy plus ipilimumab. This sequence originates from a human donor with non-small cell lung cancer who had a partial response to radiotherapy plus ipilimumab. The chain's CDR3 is CASSAGTGILTDTQYF. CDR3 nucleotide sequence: TGTGCCAGCAGCGCAGGGACTGGAATTCTTACAGATACGCAGTATTTT.